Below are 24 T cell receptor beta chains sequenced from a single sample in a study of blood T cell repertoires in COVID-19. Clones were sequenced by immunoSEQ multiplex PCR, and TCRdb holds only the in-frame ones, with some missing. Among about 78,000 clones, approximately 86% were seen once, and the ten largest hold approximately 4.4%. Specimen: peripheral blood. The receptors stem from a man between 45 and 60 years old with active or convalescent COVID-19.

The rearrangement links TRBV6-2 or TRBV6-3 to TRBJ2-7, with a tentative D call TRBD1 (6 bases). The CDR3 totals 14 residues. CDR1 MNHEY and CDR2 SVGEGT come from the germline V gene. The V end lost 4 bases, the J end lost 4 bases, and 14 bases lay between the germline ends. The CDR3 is CASSLTGGFYEQYF. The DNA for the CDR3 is TGTGCCAGCAGTTTGACAGGCGGATTTTACGAGCAGTACTTC.

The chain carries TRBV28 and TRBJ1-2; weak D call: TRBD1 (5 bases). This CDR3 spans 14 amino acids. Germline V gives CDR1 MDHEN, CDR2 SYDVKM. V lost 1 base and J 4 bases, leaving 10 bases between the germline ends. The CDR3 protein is CASSLSSGFYGYTF. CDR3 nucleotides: TGTGCCAGCAGTTTATCTTCAGGGTTCTATGGCTACACCTTC.

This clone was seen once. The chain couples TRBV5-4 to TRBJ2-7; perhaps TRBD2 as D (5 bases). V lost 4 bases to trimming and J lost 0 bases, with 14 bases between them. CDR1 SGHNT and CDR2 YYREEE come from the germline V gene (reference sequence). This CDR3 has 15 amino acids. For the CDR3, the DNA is TGTGCCAGCAGCCGACCCGGAGGTAGCTCCTACGAGCAGTACTTC. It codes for CASSRPGGSSYEQYF.

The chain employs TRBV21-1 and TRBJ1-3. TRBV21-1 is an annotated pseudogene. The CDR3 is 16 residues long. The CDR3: CASSTGLEFCGNTIYF. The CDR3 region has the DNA TGTGCCAGCAGCACTGGACTGGAGTTTTGTGGAAACACCATATATTTT.

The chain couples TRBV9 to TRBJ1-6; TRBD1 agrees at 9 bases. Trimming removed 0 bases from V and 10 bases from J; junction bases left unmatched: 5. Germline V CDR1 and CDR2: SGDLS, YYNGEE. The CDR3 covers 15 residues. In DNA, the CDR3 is TGTGCCAGCAGCGTAGGGGGGACAGGGAACTCACCCCTCCACTTT. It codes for CASSVGGTGNSPLHF. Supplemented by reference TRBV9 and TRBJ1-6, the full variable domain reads DSGVTQTPKHLITATGQRVTLRCSPRSGDLSVYWYQQSLDQGLQFLIQYYNGEERAKGNILERFSAQQFPDLHSELNLSSLELGDSALYFCASSVGGTGNSPLHFGNGTRLTVT.

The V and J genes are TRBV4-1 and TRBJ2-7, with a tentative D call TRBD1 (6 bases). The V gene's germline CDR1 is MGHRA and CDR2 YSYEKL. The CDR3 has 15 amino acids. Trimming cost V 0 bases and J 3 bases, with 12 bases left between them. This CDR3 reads CASSQDRQDFYEQYF. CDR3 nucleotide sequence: TGCGCCAGCAGCCAAGACAGACAGGATTTCTACGAGCAGTACTTC.

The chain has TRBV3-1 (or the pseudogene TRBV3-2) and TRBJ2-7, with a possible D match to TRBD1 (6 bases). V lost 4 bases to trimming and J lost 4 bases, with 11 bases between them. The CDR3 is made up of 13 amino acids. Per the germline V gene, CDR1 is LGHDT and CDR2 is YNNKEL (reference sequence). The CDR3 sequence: CASSPNRVYEQYF. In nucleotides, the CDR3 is TGTGCCAGCAGCCCTAACAGGGTTTACGAGCAGTACTTC.

In nucleotides, the CDR3 is TGCAGCGCCGACACAGGGACTGGAAACACCATATATTTT. Its translation: CSADTGTGNTIYF. The rearrangement links TRBV29-1 to TRBJ1-3, with D possibly being TRBD1 (6 bases). Germline V gene sequence: CDR1 SQVTM, CDR2 ANQGSEA. V dropped 7 bases and J dropped 2 bases, with 12 bases sitting between them. The CDR3 has 13 amino acids.

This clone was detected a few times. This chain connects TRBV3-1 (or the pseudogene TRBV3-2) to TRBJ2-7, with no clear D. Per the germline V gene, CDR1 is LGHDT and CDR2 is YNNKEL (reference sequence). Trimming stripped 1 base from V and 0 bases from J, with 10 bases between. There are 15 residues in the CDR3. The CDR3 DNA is TGTGCCAGCAGCCAAGGGGCGAGTAGCTCCTACGAGCAGTACTTC. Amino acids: CASSQGASSSYEQYF.

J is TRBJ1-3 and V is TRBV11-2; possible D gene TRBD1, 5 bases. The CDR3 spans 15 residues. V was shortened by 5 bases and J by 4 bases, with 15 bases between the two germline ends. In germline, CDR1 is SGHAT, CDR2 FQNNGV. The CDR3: CASSPRQGSGNTIYF. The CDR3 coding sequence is TGTGCCAGCAGCCCCAGGCAGGGTTCAGGAAACACCATATATTTT.

CDR3 amino acids: CASSLTGEFEGNTIYF. CDR3 in DNA: TGCGCCAGCAGCCTGACAGGGGAGTTCGAAGGAAACACCATATATTTT. V gene TRBV5-1 combines with J gene TRBJ1-3; TRBD1 agrees at 8 bases. The CDR3 loop spans 16 amino acids. After removal of 4 bases from V and 4 bases from J, the junction contained 10 bases not matched to a gene. Germline CDR1 and CDR2: SGHRS and YFSETQ. Complete variable domain (other parts from reference TRBV5-1 and TRBJ1-3): KAGVTQTPRYLIKTRGQQVTLSCSPISGHRSVSWYQQTPGQGLQFLFEYFSETQRNKGNFPGRFSGRQFSNSRSEMNVSTLELGDSALYLCASSLTGEFEGNTIYFGEGSWLTVV.

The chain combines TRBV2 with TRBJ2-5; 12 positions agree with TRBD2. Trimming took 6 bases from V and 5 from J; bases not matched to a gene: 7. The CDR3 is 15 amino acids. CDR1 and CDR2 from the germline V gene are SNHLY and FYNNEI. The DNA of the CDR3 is TGTGCCAGCAGGTCGACTAGCGGGGGCTATGAGACCCAGTACTTC. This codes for CASRSTSGGYETQYF.

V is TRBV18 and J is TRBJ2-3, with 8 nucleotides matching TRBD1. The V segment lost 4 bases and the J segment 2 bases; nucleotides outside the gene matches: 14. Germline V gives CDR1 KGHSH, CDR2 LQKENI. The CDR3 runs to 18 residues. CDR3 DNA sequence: TGTGCCAGCTCACTAAACGGAGGACAGGGTGCTTCCACAGATACGCAGTATTTT. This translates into CASSLNGGQGASTDTQYF.

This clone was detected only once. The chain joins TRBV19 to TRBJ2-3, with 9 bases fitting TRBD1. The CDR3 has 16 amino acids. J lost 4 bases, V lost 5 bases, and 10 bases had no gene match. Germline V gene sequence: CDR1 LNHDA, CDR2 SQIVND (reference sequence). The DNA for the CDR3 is TGTGCCAGTAGTCCCGGGACAGGGAAATTCCCAGATACGCAGTATTTT. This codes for CASSPGTGKFPDTQYF.

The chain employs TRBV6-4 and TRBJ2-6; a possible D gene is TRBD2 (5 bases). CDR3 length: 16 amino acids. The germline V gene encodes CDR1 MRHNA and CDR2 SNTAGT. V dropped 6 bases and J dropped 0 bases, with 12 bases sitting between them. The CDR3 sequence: CASSQTTLSGANVLTF. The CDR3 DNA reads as TGTGCCAGCAGCCAGACTACCCTCTCTGGGGCCAACGTCCTGACTTTC.

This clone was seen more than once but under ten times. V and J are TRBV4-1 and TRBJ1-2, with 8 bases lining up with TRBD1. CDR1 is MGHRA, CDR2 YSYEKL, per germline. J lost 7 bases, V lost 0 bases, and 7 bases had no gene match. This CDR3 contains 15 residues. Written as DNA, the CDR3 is TGCGCCAGCAGCCAAGAGCAGGCAGGGGGCTTTGGCTACACCTTC. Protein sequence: CASSQEQAGGFGYTF.

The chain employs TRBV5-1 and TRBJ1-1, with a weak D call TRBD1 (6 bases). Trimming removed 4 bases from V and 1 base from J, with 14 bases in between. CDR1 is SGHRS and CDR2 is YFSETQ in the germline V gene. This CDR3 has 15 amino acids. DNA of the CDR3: TGCGCCAGCAGCAGGTCCCCGGGACAGAACACTGAAGCTTTCTTT. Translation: CASSRSPGQNTEAFF.

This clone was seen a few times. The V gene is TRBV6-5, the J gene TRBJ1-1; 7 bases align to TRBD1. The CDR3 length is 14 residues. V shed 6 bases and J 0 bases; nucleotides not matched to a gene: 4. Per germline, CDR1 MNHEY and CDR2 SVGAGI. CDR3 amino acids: CASRPGTVNTEAFF. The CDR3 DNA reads TGTGCCAGCAGGCCCGGGACAGTGAACACTGAAGCTTTCTTT.

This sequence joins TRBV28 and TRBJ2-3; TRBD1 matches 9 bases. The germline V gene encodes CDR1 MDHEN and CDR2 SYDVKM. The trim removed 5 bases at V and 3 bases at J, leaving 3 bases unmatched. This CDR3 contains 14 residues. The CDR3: CASSRDRVTDTQYF. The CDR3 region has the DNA TGTGCCAGCAGTAGGGACAGGGTAACAGATACGCAGTATTTT.

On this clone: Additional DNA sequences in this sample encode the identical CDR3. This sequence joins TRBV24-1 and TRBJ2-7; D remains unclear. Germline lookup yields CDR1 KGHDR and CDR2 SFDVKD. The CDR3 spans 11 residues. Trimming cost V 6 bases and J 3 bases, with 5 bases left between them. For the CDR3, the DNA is TGTGCCACCAGTACGGGCTACGAGCAGTACTTC. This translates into CATSTGYEQYF.

The CDR3 DNA sequence: TGTGCCAGCAGCTTGGGACAGGGCGCCTACGAGCAGTACGTC. It specifies CASSLGQGAYEQYV. J is TRBJ2-7 and V is TRBV2; 9 bases fit TRBD1. V trimming: 6 bases; J trimming: 2 bases; junction bases outside the gene matches: 5. The CDR3 has 14 amino acids. CDR1 and CDR2 (germline): SNHLY, FYNNEI.

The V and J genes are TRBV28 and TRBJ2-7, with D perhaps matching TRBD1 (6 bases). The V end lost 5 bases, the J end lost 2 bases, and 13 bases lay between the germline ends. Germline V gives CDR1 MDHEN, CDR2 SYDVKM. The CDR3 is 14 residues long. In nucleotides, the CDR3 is TGTGCCAGCAGTGTAGCCAACAGGGCCTACGAGCAGTACGTC. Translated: CASSVANRAYEQYV.

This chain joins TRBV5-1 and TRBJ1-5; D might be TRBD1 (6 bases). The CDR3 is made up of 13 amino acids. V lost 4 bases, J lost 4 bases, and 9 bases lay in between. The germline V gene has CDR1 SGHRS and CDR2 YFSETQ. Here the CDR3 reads CASSRDINQPQHF. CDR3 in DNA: TGCGCCAGCAGCCGGGACATAAATCAGCCCCAGCATTTT.

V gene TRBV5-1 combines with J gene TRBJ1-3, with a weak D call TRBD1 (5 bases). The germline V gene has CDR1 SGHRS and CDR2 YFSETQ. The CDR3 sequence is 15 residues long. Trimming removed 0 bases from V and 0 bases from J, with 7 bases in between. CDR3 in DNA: TGCGCCAGCAGCTTGGCCGGGGGCTCTGGAAACACCATATATTTT. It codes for CASSLAGGSGNTIYF.